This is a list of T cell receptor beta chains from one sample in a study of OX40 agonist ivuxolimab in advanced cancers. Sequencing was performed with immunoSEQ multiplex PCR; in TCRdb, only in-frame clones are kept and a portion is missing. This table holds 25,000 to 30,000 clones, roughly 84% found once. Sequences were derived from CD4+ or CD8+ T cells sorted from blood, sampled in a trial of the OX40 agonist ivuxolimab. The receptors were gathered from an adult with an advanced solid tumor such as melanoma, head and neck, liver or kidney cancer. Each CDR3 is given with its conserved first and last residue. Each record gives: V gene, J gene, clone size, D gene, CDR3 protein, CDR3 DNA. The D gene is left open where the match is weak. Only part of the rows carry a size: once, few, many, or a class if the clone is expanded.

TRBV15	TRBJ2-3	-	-	CATSRDRTDTQYF	TGTGCCACCAGCAGAGATCGCACAGATACGCAGTATTTT
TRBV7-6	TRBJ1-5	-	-	CASSLEGNGDQPQHF	TGTGCCAGCAGCTTAGAAGGCAATGGGGATCAGCCCCAGCATTTT
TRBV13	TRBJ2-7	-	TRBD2	CASSFWREWEQYF	TGTGCCAGCAGCTTCTGGCGGGAGTGGGAGCAGTACTTC
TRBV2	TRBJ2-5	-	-	CASARETQYF	TGTGCCAGCGCCCGGGAGACCCAGTACTTC
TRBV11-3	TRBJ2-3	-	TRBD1	CASSLPGQGITDTQYF	TGTGCCAGCAGCCTTCCGGGACAGGGGATAACAGATACGCAGTATTTT
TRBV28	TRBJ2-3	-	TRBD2	CASSTSGYTDTQYF	TGTGCCAGCTCGACTAGCGGGTACACAGATACGCAGTATTTT
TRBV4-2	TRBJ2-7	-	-	CASSPTGGVYEQYF	TGTGCCAGCAGCCCGACCGGCGGGGTCTACGAGCAGTACTTC
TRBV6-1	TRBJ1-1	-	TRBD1	CASSWDRATNTEAFF	TGTGCCAGCAGTTGGGACAGGGCTACGAACACTGAAGCTTTCTTT
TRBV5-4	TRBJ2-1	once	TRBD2	CASSPMWREDNEQFF	TGTGCCAGCAGCCCGATGTGGCGGGAGGACAATGAGCAGTTCTTC
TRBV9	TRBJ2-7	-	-	CASSVGGSASYEQYF	TGTGCCAGCAGCGTAGGGGGGAGCGCTTCCTACGAGCAGTACTTC
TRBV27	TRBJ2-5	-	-	CASSLSLTVETQYF	TGTGCCAGCAGTTTATCTTTGACAGTCGAGACCCAGTACTTC
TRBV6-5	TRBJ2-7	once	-	CASSYSLASYYEQYF	TGTGCCAGCAGTTACTCACTAGCCTCGTACTACGAGCAGTACTTC
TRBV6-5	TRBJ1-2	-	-	CASTDFSQGLDGYTF	TGTGCCAGCACCGACTTCTCCCAGGGGTTAGATGGCTACACCTTC
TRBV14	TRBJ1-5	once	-	CASSQWSGQPQHF	TGTGCCAGCAGCCAATGGTCCGGGCAGCCCCAGCATTTT
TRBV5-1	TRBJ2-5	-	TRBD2	CASSPGLAGSQETQYF	TGCGCCAGCAGCCCCGGACTAGCGGGGAGCCAAGAGACCCAGTACTTC
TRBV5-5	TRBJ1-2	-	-	CASSWDVGSFYGYTF	TGTGCCAGCAGCTGGGATGTAGGCAGCTTTTATGGCTACACCTTC
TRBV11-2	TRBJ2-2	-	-	CALRGRTGELFF	TGTGCCTTGAGGGGAAGGACCGGGGAGCTGTTTTTT
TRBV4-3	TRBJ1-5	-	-	CASSQDRMASNQPQHF	TGCGCCAGCAGCCAAGATCGGATGGCAAGCAATCAGCCCCAGCATTTT
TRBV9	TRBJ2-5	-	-	CASSPYGGGGGQETQYF	TGTGCCAGCAGCCCATACGGGGGCGGAGGGGGTCAAGAGACCCAGTACTTC
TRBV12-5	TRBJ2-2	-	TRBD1	CAETGVGGELFF	TGTGCTGAGACAGGGGTAGGCGGGGAGCTGTTTTTT
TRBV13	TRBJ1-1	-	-	CASSLLGAGNTEAFF	TGTGCCAGCAGCTTGCTTGGGGCTGGAAACACTGAAGCTTTCTTT
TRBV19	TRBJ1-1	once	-	CASSIHNTEAFF	TGTGCCAGTAGTATCCATAACACTGAAGCTTTCTTT
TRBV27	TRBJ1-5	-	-	CASSLQGPREPQHF	TGTGCCAGCAGTTTGCAGGGTCCGAGGGAGCCCCAGCATTTT
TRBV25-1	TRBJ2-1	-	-	CASSAGQNEQFF	TGTGCCAGCAGTGCAGGCCAAAATGAGCAGTTCTTC
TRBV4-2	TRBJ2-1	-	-	CASSQDVIRWDNEQFF	TGTGCCAGCAGCCAAGATGTCATAAGATGGGACAATGAGCAGTTCTTC
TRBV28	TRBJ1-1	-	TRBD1	CASSTGTGGTEAFF	TGTGCCAGCAGTACCGGGACAGGGGGGACTGAAGCTTTCTTT
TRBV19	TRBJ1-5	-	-	CASRSLEGANQPQHF	TGTGCCAGTAGAAGTTTGGAGGGCGCCAATCAGCCCCAGCATTTT
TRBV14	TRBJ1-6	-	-	CASSQSANSPLHF	TGTGCCAGCAGCCAATCGGCAAATTCACCCCTCCACTTT
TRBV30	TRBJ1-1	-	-	CAWNIGNRVSTEAFF	TGTGCCTGGAATATTGGGAACAGAGTTTCAACTGAAGCTTTCTTT
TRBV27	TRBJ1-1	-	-	CASSLAANTEAFF	TGTGCCAGCAGTTTGGCAGCGAACACTGAAGCTTTCTTT
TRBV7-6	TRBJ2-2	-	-	CASSLVVAGELFF	TGTGCCAGCAGCTTAGTAGTGGCCGGGGAGCTGTTTTTT
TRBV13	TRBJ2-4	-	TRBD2	CASSLRSGTFKNIQYF	TGTGCCAGCAGCTTGAGAAGCGGGACCTTCAAAAACATTCAGTACTTC
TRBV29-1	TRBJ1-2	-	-	CSVELPSNYGYTF	TGCAGCGTTGAACTTCCCTCTAACTATGGCTACACCTTC
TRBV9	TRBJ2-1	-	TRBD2	CASSAEVAGEVNEQFF	TGTGCCAGCAGCGCCGAAGTAGCGGGAGAAGTCAATGAGCAGTTCTTC
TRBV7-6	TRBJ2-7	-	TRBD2	CASSPWGGVSYEQYF	TGTGCCAGCAGCCCTTGGGGGGGGGTCTCCTACGAGCAGTACTTC
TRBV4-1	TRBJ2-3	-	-	CASSHDGDMQYF	TGCGCCAGCAGCCATGACGGGGATATGCAGTATTTT
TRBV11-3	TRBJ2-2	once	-	CASSLDLAGPSGELFF	TGTGCCAGCAGCTTAGATCTGGCAGGGCCGTCGGGGGAGCTGTTTTTT
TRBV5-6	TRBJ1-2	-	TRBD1	CASSPWDRPLHSNYGYTF	TGTGCCAGCAGCCCTTGGGACAGGCCGTTACATTCTAACTATGGCTACACCTTC
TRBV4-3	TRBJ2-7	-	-	CASSQDTSYEQYF	TGCGCCAGCAGCCAGGACACTTCTTACGAGCAGTACTTC
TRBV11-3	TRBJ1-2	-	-	CASSFPGYGYTF	TGTGCCAGCAGCTTCCCGGGCTATGGCTACACCTTC
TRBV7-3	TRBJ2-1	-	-	CASSRSGGGYNEQFF	TGTGCCAGCAGCCGAAGCGGAGGCGGATACAATGAGCAGTTCTTC
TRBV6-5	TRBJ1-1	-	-	CASSFGHMNTEAFF	TGTGCCAGCAGTTTCGGGCATATGAACACTGAAGCTTTCTTT
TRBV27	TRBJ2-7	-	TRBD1	CASSPGTAYEQYF	TGTGCCAGCAGTCCCGGGACAGCCTACGAGCAGTACTTC
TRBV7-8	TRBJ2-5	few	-	CASSLNAAVAGETQYF	TGTGCCAGCAGCTTAAATGCGGCGGTGGCGGGAGAGACCCAGTACTTC
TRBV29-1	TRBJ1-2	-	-	CSEETANYGYTF	TGCAGCGAGGAGACAGCTAACTATGGCTACACCTTC